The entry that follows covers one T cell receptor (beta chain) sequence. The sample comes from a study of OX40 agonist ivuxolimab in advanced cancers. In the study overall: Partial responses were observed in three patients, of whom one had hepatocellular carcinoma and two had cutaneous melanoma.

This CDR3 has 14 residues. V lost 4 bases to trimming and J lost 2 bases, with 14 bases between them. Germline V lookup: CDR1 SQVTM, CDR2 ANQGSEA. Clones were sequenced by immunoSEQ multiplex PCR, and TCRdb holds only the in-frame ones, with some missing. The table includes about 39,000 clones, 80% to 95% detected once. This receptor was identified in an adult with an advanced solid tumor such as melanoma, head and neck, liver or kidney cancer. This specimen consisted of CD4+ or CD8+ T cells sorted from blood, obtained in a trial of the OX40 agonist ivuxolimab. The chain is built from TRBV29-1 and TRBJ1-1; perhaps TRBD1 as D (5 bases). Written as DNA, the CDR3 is TGCAGCGTTGTTACGCGGGGGATTAACACTGAAGCTTTCTTT. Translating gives CSVVTRGINTEAFF.